This T cell receptor beta chain originates from a study of cytomegalovirus exposure and HLA in healthy donors. CDR3 length: 16 residues. V was pared by 1 base and J by 1 base, with 0 bases of the junction left unmatched. Germline-derived CDR1 and CDR2 are SGHNT and YENEEA. To note about this clone: The antigen is not known.

Whole-study results and caveats: Researchers reported from a later analysis that most CMV-associated TCR beta chains appeared HLA-restricted. In a later analysis, a genetic analysis reported fewer productive-TCR N-insertions in an Asian-associated ancestry cluster than the cohort average. Exclusion as indistinguishable affected some V segments, including TRBV6-2 and TRBV6-3.

The PCR used 60 Vbeta and 13 Jbeta primers. Per the original data handling: About 11 million of the roughly 80 million unique TCR beta chains counted in a later analysis were shared. Libraries were prepared by immunoSEQ multiplex PCR; TCRdb keeps only in-frame clonotypes and omits some of them. The V and J calls and clone size are taken from that table; D and trimming were inferred from the DNA. This sample's clone table lists around 130,000 clones. The TCR originated in a woman in her forties in good health and CMV-seronegative. Sequenced: PBMCs. This chain joins TRBV11-3 and TRBJ2-2, with 10 bases identical to TRBD2. The DNA for the CDR3 is TGTGCCAGCAGCTTAGGACTAGCGGGGAACACCGGGGAGCTGTTTTTT. This gives the protein CASSLGLAGNTGELFF.